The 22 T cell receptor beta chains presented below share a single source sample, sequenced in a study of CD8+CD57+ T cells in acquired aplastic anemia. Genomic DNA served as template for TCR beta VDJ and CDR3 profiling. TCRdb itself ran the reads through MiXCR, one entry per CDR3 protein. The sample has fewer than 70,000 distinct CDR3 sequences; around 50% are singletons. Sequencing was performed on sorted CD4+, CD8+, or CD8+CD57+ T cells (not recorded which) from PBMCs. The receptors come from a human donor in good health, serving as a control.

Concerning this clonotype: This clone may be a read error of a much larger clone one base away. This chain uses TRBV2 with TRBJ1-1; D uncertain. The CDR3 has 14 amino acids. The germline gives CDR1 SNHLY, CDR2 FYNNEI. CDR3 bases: TGTGCCAGTAGAAAAGACATAATGAACACTGTAGCTTTCTTT. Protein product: CASRKDIMNTVAFF.

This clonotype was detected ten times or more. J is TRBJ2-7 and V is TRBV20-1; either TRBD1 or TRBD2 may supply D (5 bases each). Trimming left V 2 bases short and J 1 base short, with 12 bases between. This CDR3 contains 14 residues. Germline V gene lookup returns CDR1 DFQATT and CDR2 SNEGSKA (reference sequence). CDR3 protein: CSARQRDGSYEQYF. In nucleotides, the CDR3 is TGCAGTGCTAGACAGAGGGACGGTTCCTACGAGCAGTACTTC.

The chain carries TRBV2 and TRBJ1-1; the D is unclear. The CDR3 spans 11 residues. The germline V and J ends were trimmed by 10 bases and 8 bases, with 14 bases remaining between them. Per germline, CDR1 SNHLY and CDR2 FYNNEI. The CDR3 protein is CATRGRNEAFF. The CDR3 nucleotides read TGTGCCACACGGGGAAGGAACGAAGCTTTCTTT.

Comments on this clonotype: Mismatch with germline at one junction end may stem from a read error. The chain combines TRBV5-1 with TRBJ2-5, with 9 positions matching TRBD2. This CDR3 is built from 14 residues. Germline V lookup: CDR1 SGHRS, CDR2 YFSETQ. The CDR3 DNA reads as TGCGCCAACAGCCTTAGCGGGGGTGCGGGGACCCAGTACTTC. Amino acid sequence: CANSLSGGAGTQYF.

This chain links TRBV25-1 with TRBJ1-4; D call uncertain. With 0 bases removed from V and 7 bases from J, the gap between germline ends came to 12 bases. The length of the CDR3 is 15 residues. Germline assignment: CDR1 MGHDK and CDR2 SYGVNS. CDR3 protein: CASSEYTQGREKLFF. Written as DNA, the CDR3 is TGTGCCAGCAGTGAATATACTCAAGGACGTGAAAAACTGTTTTTT.

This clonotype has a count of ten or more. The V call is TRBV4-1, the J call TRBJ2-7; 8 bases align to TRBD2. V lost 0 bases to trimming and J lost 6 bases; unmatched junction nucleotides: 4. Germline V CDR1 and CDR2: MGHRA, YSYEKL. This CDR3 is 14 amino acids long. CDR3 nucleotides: TGCGCCAGCAGCCAAGAGGGCGGACTAGCCGAGCAGTACTTC. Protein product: CASSQEGGLAEQYF.

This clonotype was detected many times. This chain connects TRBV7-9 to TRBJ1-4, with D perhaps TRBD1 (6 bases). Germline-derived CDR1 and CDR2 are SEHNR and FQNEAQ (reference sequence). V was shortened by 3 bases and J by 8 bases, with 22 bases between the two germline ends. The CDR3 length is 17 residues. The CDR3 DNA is TGTGCCAGCAGCTTCCTCCTTGTTGGCCGGGGGGGCGAAAAACTGTTTTTT. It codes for CASSFLLVGRGGEKLFF.

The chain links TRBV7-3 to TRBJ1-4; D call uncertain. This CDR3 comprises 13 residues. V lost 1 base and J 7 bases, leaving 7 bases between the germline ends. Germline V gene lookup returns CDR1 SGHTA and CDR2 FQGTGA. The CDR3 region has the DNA TGTGCCAGCAGCTTAATTGTCGGTGAAAAACTGTTTTTT. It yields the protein CASSLIVGEKLFF.

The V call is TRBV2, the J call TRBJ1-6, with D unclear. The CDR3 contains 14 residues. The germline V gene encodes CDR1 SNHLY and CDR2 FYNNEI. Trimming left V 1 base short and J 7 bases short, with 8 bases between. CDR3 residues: CASSEVQTNSPLHF. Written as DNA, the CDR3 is TGTGCCAGCAGTGAAGTTCAGACAAATTCACCCCTCCACTTT.

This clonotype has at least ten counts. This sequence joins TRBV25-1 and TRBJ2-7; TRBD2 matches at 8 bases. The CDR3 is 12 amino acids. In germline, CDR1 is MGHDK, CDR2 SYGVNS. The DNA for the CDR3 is TGTGGGGAGCGGGAGCCTCCCTACGAGCAGTACTTC. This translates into CGEREPPYEQYF.

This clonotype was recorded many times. CDR3 amino acids: CASSDSTGADTQYF. The CDR3, as DNA: TGTGCCAGCAGTGACTCCACAGGGGCAGATACGCAGTATTTT. The genes are TRBV6-4 and TRBJ2-3, with 7 nucleotides matching TRBD1. J was trimmed by 4 bases and V by 0 bases; bases with no gene match: 1. The CDR3 covers 14 residues. Germline V gene lookup returns CDR1 MRHNA and CDR2 SNTAGT.

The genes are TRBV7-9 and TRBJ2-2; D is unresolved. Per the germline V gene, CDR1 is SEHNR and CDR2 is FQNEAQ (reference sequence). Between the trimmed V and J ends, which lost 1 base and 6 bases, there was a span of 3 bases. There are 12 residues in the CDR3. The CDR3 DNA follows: TGTGCCAGCAGCTTAGGGGCCGGGGAGCTGTTTTTT. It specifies CASSLGAGELFF.

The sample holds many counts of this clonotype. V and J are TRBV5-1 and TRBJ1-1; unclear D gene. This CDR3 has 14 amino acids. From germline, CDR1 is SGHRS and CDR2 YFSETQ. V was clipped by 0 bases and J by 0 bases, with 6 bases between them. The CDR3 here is CASSLGRLNTEAFF. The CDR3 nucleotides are TGCGCCAGCAGCTTGGGCAGGTTGAACACTGAAGCTTTCTTT. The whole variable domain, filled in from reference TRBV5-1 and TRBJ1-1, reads KAGVTQTPRYLIKTRGQQVTLSCSPISGHRSVSWYQQTPGQGLQFLFEYFSETQRNKGNFPGRFSGRQFSNSRSEMNVSTLELGDSALYLCASSLGRLNTEAFFGQGTRLTVV.

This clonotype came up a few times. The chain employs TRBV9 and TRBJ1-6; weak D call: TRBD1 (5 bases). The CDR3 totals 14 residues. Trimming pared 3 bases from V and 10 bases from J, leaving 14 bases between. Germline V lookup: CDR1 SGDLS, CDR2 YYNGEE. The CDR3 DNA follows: TGTGCCAGCAGCGATCATAGGGGAAGCTCACCCCTCCACTTT. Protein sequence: CASSDHRGSSPLHF.

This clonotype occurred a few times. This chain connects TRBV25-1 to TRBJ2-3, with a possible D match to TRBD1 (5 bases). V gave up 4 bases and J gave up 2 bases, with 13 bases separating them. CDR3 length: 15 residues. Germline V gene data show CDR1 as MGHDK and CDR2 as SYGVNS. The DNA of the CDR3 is TGTGCCAGCAGTGGCCTGGGGCGGACCACAGATACGCAGTATTTT. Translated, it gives CASSGLGRTTDTQYF.

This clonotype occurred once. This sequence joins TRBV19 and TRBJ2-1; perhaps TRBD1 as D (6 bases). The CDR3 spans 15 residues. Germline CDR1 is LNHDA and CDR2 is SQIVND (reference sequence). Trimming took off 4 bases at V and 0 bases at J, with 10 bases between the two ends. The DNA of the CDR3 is TGTGCCAGTAGTACACCGGACAGCTCCTACAATGAGCAGTTCTTC. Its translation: CASSTPDSSYNEQFF. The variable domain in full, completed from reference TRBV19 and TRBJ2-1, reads DGGITQSPKYLFRKEGQNVTLSCEQNLNHDAMYWYRQDPGQGLRLIYYSQIVNDFQKGDIAEGYSVSREKKESFPLTVTSAQKNPTAFYLCASSTPDSSYNEQFFGPGTRLTVL.

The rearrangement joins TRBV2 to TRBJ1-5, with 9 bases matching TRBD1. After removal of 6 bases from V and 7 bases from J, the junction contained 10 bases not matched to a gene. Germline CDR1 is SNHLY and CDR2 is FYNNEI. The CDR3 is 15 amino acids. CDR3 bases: TGTGCCAGCAGAAGGACAGGGGTAGATCGGCAGCCCCAGCATTTT. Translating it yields CASRRTGVDRQPQHF.

CDR3 in DNA: TGTGCCAGCAGCTTAGCAGCGGGCGCCTACGAGCAGTACTTC. It translates to CASSLAAGAYEQYF. The V and J genes are TRBV7-9 and TRBJ2-7, with a tentative D call TRBD2 (6 bases). V was trimmed by 0 bases and J by 2 bases, leaving 8 bases between them. This CDR3 contains 14 residues. Germline lookup yields CDR1 SEHNR and CDR2 FQNEAQ (reference sequence).

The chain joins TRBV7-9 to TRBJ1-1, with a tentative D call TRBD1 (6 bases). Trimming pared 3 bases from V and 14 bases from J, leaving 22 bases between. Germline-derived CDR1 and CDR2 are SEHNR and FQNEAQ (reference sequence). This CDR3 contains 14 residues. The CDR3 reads CASSFSLGGGEQFF. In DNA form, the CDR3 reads TGTGCCAGCAGCTTCTCCCTGGGGGGCGGTGAGCAGTTCTTT. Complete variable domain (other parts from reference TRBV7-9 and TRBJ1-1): DTGVSQNPRHKITKRGQNVTFRCDPISEHNRLYWYRQTLGQGPEFLTYFQNEAQLEKSRLLSDRFSAERPKGSFSTLEIQRTEQGDSAMYLCASSFSLGGGEQFFGQGTRLTVV.

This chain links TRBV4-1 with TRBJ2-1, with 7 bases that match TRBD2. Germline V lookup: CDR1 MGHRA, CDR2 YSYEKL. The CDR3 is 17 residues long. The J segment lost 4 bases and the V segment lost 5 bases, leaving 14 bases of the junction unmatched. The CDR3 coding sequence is TGCGCCAGCAGCTGGGGGGGGGGATCCCATACTTACAATGAGCAGTTCTTC. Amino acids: CASSWGGGSHTYNEQFF.

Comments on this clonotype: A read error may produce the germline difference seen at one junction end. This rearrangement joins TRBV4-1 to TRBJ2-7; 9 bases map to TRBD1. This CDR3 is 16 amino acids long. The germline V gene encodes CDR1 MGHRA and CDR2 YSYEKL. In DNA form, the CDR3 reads TGCGCCAGCAGCCAAGAGCACAGGGGGCCTCCCTACGAGCAGCACTTC. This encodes CASSQEHRGPPYEQHF.

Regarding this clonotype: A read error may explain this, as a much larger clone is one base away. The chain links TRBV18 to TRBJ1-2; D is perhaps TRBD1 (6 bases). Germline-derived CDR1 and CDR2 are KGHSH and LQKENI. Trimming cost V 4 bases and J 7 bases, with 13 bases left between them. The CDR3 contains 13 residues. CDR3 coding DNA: TGTGCCAGCTCACTAGGGACATCTTTTGGCTACACCTTC. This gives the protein CASSLGTSFGYTF. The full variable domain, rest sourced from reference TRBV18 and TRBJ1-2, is NAGVMQNPRHLVRRRGQEARLRCSPMKGHSHVYWYRQLPEEGLKFMVYLQKENIIDESGMPKERFSAEFPKEGPSILRIQQVVRGDSAAYFCASSLGTSFGYTFGSGTRLTVV.